This T cell receptor beta chain was captured by sequencing in a study of vaccination effects on CD4 cells after COVID-19. TCRdb keeps only in-frame clones here, not all; method: immunoSEQ multiplex PCR. The sample carries roughly 25,000 clones, approximately 80% recorded once. Of note for this clone: Its target is not known.

CDR3 length: 14 residues. Trimming left V 1 base short and J 4 bases short, with 10 bases between. The germline CDR1 and CDR2 sequences are SGDLS and YYNGEE. Antigen-specific CD4+ T cells were first expanded with viral peptide pools by the ViraFEST assay and only then sequenced. A 10-day culture period preceded the isolation of CD4+ T cells. The person was diagnosed with PCR-confirmed SARS-CoV-2 infection between March and December 2020. The sequences come from CD4+ T cells from PBMCs cultured with HCoV-NL63 spike peptides, collected before COVID-19 vaccination. The receptor's source is a human donor who had a prior SARS-CoV-2 infection. The gene calls are TRBV9 and TRBJ2-3; D uncertain. CDR3 nucleotides: TGTGCCAGCAGCGTATCAGCGATCCCAGATACGCAGTATTTT. As protein: CASSVSAIPDTQYF. The variable domain in full, with the rest retrieved from reference TRBV9 and TRBJ2-3, is DSGVTQTPKHLITATGQRVTLRCSPRSGDLSVYWYQQSLDQGLQFLIQYYNGEERAKGNILERFSAQQFPDLHSELNLSSLELGDSALYFCASSVSAIPDTQYFGPGTRLTVL.